A single sample gave rise to the 29 T cell receptor beta chains below, sequenced in a study of blood T cell repertoires in COVID-19. TCRdb keeps only in-frame clones here, not all; method: immunoSEQ multiplex PCR. Of about 440,000 clones listed, about 89% are singletons. The sequencing input was peripheral blood. The receptors come from a woman in her thirties with acute or convalescent COVID-19.

The chain recombines TRBV3-1 (or the pseudogene TRBV3-2) with TRBJ2-7, with TRBD1 as a possible D gene (6 bases). Deletions cut 3 bases from V and 1 base from J, with 10 bases between. The CDR3 covers 14 residues. Germline V gene data show CDR1 as LGHDT and CDR2 as YNNKEL (reference sequence). The CDR3 DNA is TGTGCCAGCAGCCACCGGGACAAGTCCTACGAGCAGTACTTC. It encodes CASSHRDKSYEQYF.

This chain connects TRBV25-1 to TRBJ2-7, with 11 bases identical to TRBD1. The CDR3 consists of 18 residues. V lost 0 bases to trimming and J lost 5 bases; unmatched junction nucleotides: 12. Germline CDR1 is MGHDK and CDR2 is SYGVNS. In nucleotides, the CDR3 is TGTGCCAGCAGTGAATATTTCGTCGGACAGGGGGCTGACGACGAGCAGTACTTC. Translation: CASSEYFVGQGADDEQYF.

The J gene is TRBJ2-3, the V gene TRBV29-1; 10 bases agree with TRBD1. This CDR3 spans 12 amino acids. Unmatched junction bases numbered 2, after V lost 1 base and J lost 10 bases. Germline-derived CDR1 and CDR2 are SQVTM and ANQGSEA. The CDR3 region has the DNA TGCAGCGTTGAAGGGGACAGGGGTTCGCAGTATTTT. This gives the protein CSVEGDRGSQYF.

The chain joins TRBV5-1 to TRBJ1-1; 8 bases line up with TRBD1. The V gene's germline CDR1 is SGHRS and CDR2 YFSETQ. Trimming removed 4 bases from V and 1 base from J; junction bases left unmatched: 3. This CDR3 comprises 14 residues. CDR3 region: CASSVGQGNTEAFF. CDR3 coding DNA: TGCGCCAGCAGCGTCGGACAGGGGAACACTGAAGCTTTCTTT.

The chain is built from TRBV19 and TRBJ2-7, with D tentatively TRBD2 (6 bases). Between the trimmed V and J ends, which lost 1 base and 2 bases, there was a span of 12 bases. The CDR3 has 15 residues. Looked up from germline, CDR1 is LNHDA and CDR2 is SQIVND (reference sequence). The CDR3 bases are TGTGCCAGTAGTATAGGCGGGGAGATGACCTACGAGCAGTACTTC. Amino acids: CASSIGGEMTYEQYF.

The J gene is TRBJ1-1, the V gene TRBV30, with TRBD1 matching 8 bases. This CDR3 region has 14 residues. Trimming took 1 base from V and 5 from J; bases not matched to a gene: 6. Germline CDR1 GTSNPN, CDR2 SVGIG (reference sequence). The CDR3 sequence is CAWSGQGKLTEAFF. The CDR3 DNA follows: TGTGCCTGGAGTGGACAGGGGAAATTGACTGAAGCTTTCTTT.

J is TRBJ2-5 and V is TRBV5-1, with D tentatively TRBD2 (6 bases). CDR3 length equals 17 residues. With 5 bases removed from V and 1 base from J, the gap between germline ends came to 21 bases. Germline V gene sequence: CDR1 SGHRS, CDR2 YFSETQ. DNA for the CDR3: TGCGCCAGCAGACAGGACACCGGTGGACTAATCCAAGAGACCCAGTACTTC. Translating it yields CASRQDTGGLIQETQYF.

The chain combines TRBV5-1 with TRBJ1-1; TRBD1 matches 10 bases. V shed 4 bases and J 4 bases; nucleotides not matched to a gene: 19. The CDR3 consists of 19 residues. Germline V CDR1 and CDR2: SGHRS, YFSETQ. The DNA for the CDR3 is TGCGCCAGCAGCGTTTGGGGTTTGACAGGGGGCGCCGAGGGCACTGAAGCTTTCTTT. The encoded protein is CASSVWGLTGGAEGTEAFF.

This clone was observed once. The V gene is TRBV5-6, the J gene TRBJ2-5, with 8 bases fitting TRBD2. The CDR3 spans 14 residues. Germline V gives CDR1 SGHDT, CDR2 YYEEEE. V lost 4 bases and J lost 5; bases outside the gene matches: 7. The CDR3 coding sequence is TGTGCCAGCAGCCAGAATAGCGGGGCCGAGACCCAGTACTTC. Amino acids: CASSQNSGAETQYF.

The rearrangement joins TRBV11-2 to TRBJ2-1, with D perhaps matching TRBD2 (5 bases). The V end lost 6 bases, the J end lost 0 bases, and 12 bases lay between the germline ends. The germline V gene has CDR1 SGHAT and CDR2 FQNNGV. CDR3 length: 15 residues. The CDR3 reads CASREPGISYNEQFF. The CDR3 bases are TGTGCCAGCAGAGAGCCGGGAATCTCCTACAATGAGCAGTTCTTC.

This chain links TRBV11-2 with TRBJ2-6; TRBD1 aligns across 8 bases. In germline, CDR1 is SGHAT, CDR2 FQNNGV. Trimming at V came to 4 bases and at J to 1 base, leaving 3 bases not matched to a gene. CDR3 length equals 16 residues. The CDR3 sequence: CASSWTGMSGANVLTF. In DNA, the CDR3 is TGTGCCAGCAGCTGGACAGGGATGTCTGGGGCCAACGTCCTGACTTTC. Supplemented by reference TRBV11-2 and TRBJ2-6, the full variable domain reads EAGVAQSPRYKIIEKRQSVAFWCNPISGHATLYWYQQILGQGPKLLIQFQNNGVVDDSQLPKDRFSAERLKGVDSTLKIQPAKLEDSAVYLCASSWTGMSGANVLTFGAGSRLTVL.

This chain connects TRBV3-1 (or the pseudogene TRBV3-2) to TRBJ1-5, with D perhaps TRBD1 (5 bases). V gave up 1 base and J gave up 6 bases, with 10 bases separating them. The CDR3 is 14 amino acids. The germline CDR1 and CDR2 sequences are LGHDT and YNNKEL (reference sequence). The CDR3 reads CASSQGRGRQPQHF. The DNA for the CDR3 is TGTGCCAGCAGCCAAGGGAGGGGCCGTCAGCCCCAGCATTTT.

The chain carries TRBV9 and TRBJ2-7, with unresolved D. In germline, CDR1 is SGDLS, CDR2 YYNGEE. V lost 0 bases and J lost 0, with 7 bases in between. There are 14 residues in the CDR3. The CDR3 spells CASSVVALSYEQYF. CDR3 DNA: TGTGCCAGCAGCGTAGTTGCGCTCTCCTACGAGCAGTACTTC.

The rearrangement joins TRBV9 to TRBJ2-3; 9 bases fit TRBD1. V gave up 9 bases and J gave up 6 bases; unmatched junction bases: 8. The CDR3 totals 13 residues. The germline CDR1 and CDR2 sequences are SGDLS and YYNGEE. As DNA, the CDR3 is TGTGCCACCGGACAGGGGAATGGGGATACGCAGTATTTT. This codes for CATGQGNGDTQYF.

This chain joins TRBV7-9 and TRBJ1-2; D is possibly TRBD1 (5 bases). The V gene's germline CDR1 is SEHNR and CDR2 FQNEAQ (reference sequence). This CDR3 has 18 residues. The V end was cut by 4 bases, the J end by 3 bases, with 24 bases between. The chain's CDR3 is CASSSDQQDYKGDYGYTF. DNA for the CDR3: TGTGCCAGCAGCTCCGACCAACAGGACTATAAAGGGGACTATGGCTACACCTTC.

This clone was picked up one time. This chain uses TRBV6-5 with TRBJ1-2, with D perhaps matching TRBD1 (6 bases). Trimming took 6 bases from V and 0 from J, leaving 8 bases between them. CDR3 length: 13 amino acids. Germline V gene lookup returns CDR1 MNHEY and CDR2 SVGAGI. The CDR3 nucleotides are TGTGCCAGCAGCCGGACAGCTAACTATGGCTACACCTTC. It codes for CASSRTANYGYTF.

The V gene is TRBV4-1, the J gene TRBJ1-1; no firm D call. The CDR3 has 13 residues. The V end was cut by 4 bases, the J end by 4 bases, with 10 bases between. From germline, CDR1 is MGHRA and CDR2 YSYEKL. This CDR3 is CASSLQESTEAFF. DNA of the CDR3: TGCGCCAGCAGCCTCCAGGAAAGCACTGAAGCTTTCTTT.

The chain links TRBV7-2 to TRBJ2-3; D gene uncertain. The CDR3 totals 15 residues. Germline V gene data show CDR1 as SGHTA and CDR2 as FQGNSA. Trimming left V 5 bases short and J 0 bases short, with 12 bases between. Here the CDR3 DNA reads TGTGCCAGCAGCGAAATACTCCTGAGCACAGATACGCAGTATTTT. Translating gives CASSEILLSTDTQYF.

This clone has only one observation. V and J are TRBV6-2 or TRBV6-3 and TRBJ2-1, with 11 positions matching TRBD2. Germline CDR1 MNHEY, CDR2 SVGEGT. Trimming cost V 5 bases and J 7 bases; bases outside gene matches: 7. The CDR3 has 15 amino acids. CDR3 nucleotide sequence: TGTGCCAGCAGTAAACTAGCGGGGGCGGGGAATGAGCAGTTCTTC. This codes for CASSKLAGAGNEQFF.

A single count supports this clone. The chain has TRBV28 and TRBJ2-7, with 10 bases fitting TRBD1. Trimming took 6 bases from V and 5 from J; bases not matched to a gene: 7. The CDR3 is 14 residues long. Germline V lookup: CDR1 MDHEN, CDR2 SYDVKM. In DNA form, the CDR3 reads TGTGCCAGCAGGGGGACAGGGGTATGGGACGAGCAGTACTTC. This translates into CASRGTGVWDEQYF.

The CDR3 coding sequence is TGTGCCAGCAGCTGGGTACCGGGACTAGCGGTGGATAAAGAGACCCAGTACTTC. This codes for CASSWVPGLAVDKETQYF. This chain connects TRBV7-8 to TRBJ2-5; 11 bases line up with TRBD2. Losses at the gene ends were 4 bases for V and 3 bases for J; bases not matched to a gene: 13. This CDR3 region has 18 residues. CDR1 and CDR2 (germline): SGHVS, FQNEAQ.

The chain carries TRBV6-5 and TRBJ1-1; no reliable D call. Trimming cost V 5 bases and J 0 bases, with 13 bases left between them. This CDR3 has 15 residues. Germline V CDR1 and CDR2: MNHEY, SVGAGI. CDR3 sequence (DNA): TGTGCCAGCAGTATTAGCTTTACTCTGAACACTGAAGCTTTCTTT. It specifies CASSISFTLNTEAFF.

J is TRBJ2-7 and V is TRBV23-1; 8 nucleotides line up with TRBD1. TRBV23-1 is an ORF, and what it does is uncertain. The J segment lost 4 bases and the V segment lost 5 bases, leaving 4 bases of the junction unmatched. The CDR3 totals 13 residues. CDR3 coding DNA: TGCGCCAGCAGTAGTACAGGGGGTTACGAGCAGTACTTC. Translation: CASSSTGGYEQYF.

This sequence joins TRBV6-2 or TRBV6-3 and TRBJ2-7; 9 bases agree with TRBD1. This CDR3 is 12 amino acids long. With 5 bases clipped from V and 12 bases from J, the junction kept 8 bases outside the gene matches. Germline CDR1 and CDR2: MNHEY and SVGEGT. In DNA form, the CDR3 reads TGTGCCAGCAGTGCCACCCTGGGACAGGGGTACTTC. Amino acid sequence: CASSATLGQGYF.

The genes are TRBV24-1 and TRBJ2-5; D unresolved. This CDR3 is built from 16 residues. In germline, CDR1 is KGHDR, CDR2 SFDVKD. Trimming stripped 3 bases from V and 5 bases from J, with 18 bases between. The CDR3, as DNA: TGTGCCACCAGTGATCCAAACTCTATTTCGTGGGAGACCCAGTACTTC. Its protein product is CATSDPNSISWETQYF.

The rearrangement uses TRBV5-1 and TRBJ1-2; D call uncertain. The CDR3 spans 15 residues. V gave up 0 bases and J gave up 0 bases, with 9 bases separating them. CDR1 and CDR2 (germline): SGHRS, YFSETQ. The DNA for the CDR3 is TGCGCCAGCAGCTTGGGCAGAGGAGCTAACTATGGCTACACCTTC. It yields the protein CASSLGRGANYGYTF.

The rearrangement links TRBV5-1 to TRBJ1-1; no definite D call. The CDR3 runs 14 residues. Germline assignment: CDR1 SGHRS and CDR2 YFSETQ. Trimming removed 4 bases at V and 3 bases at J, with 13 bases between. Here the CDR3 reads CASSRGGADTEAFF. The DNA of the CDR3 is TGCGCCAGCAGCCGCGGTGGAGCGGACACTGAAGCTTTCTTT.

This chain uses TRBV6-5 with TRBJ1-2; D unresolved. With 7 bases removed from V and 8 bases from J, the gap between germline ends came to 14 bases. CDR3 length: 12 residues. Germline V CDR1 and CDR2: MNHEY, SVGAGI. The CDR3 DNA reads TGTGCCAGCATGATAAACAATCCAGGCTACACCTTC. Translating it yields CASMINNPGYTF.

This clone was seen at least ten times. The genes are TRBV7-9 and TRBJ2-6; 7 bases agree with TRBD1. Per the germline V gene, CDR1 is SEHNR and CDR2 is FQNEAQ (reference sequence). The CDR3 length is 15 residues. Trimming cost V 4 bases and J 2 bases; bases outside gene matches: 2. CDR3 residues: CASSYTGAGANVLTF. CDR3 nucleotide sequence: TGTGCCAGCAGCTACACAGGGGCTGGGGCCAACGTCCTGACTTTC.